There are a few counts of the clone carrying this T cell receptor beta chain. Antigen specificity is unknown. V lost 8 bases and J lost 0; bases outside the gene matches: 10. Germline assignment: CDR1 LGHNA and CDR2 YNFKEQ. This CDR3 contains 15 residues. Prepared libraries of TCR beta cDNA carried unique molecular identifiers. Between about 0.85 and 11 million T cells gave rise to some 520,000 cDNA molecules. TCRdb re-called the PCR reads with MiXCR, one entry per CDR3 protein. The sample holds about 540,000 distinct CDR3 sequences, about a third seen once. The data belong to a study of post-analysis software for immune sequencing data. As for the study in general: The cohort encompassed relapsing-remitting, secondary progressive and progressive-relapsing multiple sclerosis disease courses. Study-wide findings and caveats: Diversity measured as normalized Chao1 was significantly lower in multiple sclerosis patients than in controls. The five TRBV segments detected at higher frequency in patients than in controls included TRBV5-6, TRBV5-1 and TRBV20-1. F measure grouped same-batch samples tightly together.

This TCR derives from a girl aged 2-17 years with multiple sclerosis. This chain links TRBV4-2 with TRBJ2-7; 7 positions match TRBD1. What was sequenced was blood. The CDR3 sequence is CASAVGTESSYEQYF. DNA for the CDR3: TGTGCCAGCGCGGTAGGGACAGAATCCTCCTACGAGCAGTACTTC.